This T cell receptor (beta chain) appears in the sequencing data of a study of siplizumab effects on memory and regulatory T cells. The study's findings and limits: Proliferating Tregs' suppressive function in siplizumab cultures went unconfirmed. Naive T cells were seen as more diverse than memory cells and as major alloresponse contributors. In the presence of siplizumab, alloreactive sequences traceable to unstimulated CD4+ memory cells were significantly reduced.

Assay: immunoSEQ multiplex PCR; the TCRdb copy retains only in-frame clones and omits some. The sample gives more than 90,000 clones, around 94% of which show up once; 1% to 1.5% is in the top ten. V lost 4 bases and J 2 bases, leaving 9 bases between the germline ends. Germline loops: CDR1 LNHDA, CDR2 SQIVND (reference sequence). CDR3 size: 13 residues. To note about this clone: Its antigen is unknown.

The clonotype was recovered from a human donor in good health. V and J are TRBV19 and TRBJ2-7; a weak D match, TRBD2 (6 bases). Material: non-Treg CD4+ T cells sorted from blood. CDR3 DNA sequence: TGTGCCAGTAGTAGTCGGGGGACCTACGAGCAGTACTTC. The encoded protein is CASSSRGTYEQYF. The entire variable domain, with the rest obtained from reference TRBV19 and TRBJ2-7, is as follows: DGGITQSPKYLFRKEGQNVTLSCEQNLNHDAMYWYRQDPGQGLRLIYYSQIVNDFQKGDIAEGYSVSREKKESFPLTVTSAQKNPTAFYLCASSSRGTYEQYFGPGTRLTVT.